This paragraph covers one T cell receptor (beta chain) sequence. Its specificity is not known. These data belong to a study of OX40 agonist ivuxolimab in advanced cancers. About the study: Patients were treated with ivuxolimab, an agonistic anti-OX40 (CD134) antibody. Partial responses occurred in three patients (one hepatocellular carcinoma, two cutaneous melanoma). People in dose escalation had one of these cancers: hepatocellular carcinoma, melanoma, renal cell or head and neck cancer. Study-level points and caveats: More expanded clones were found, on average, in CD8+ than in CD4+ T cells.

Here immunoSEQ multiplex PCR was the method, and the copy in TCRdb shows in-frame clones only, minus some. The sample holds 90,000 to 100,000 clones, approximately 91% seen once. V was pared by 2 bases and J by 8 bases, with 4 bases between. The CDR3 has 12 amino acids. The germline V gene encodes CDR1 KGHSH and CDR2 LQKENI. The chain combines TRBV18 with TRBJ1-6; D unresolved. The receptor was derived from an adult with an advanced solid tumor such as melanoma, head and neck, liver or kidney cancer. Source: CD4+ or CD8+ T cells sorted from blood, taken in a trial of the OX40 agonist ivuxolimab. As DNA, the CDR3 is TGTGCCAGCTCACCAGGTGATTCACCCCTCCACTTT. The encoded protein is CASSPGDSPLHF. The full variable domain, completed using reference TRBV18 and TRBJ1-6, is NAGVMQNPRHLVRRRGQEARLRCSPMKGHSHVYWYRQLPEEGLKFMVYLQKENIIDESGMPKERFSAEFPKEGPSILRIQQVVRGDSAAYFCASSPGDSPLHFGNGTRLTVT.